A selection of T cell receptor beta chains follows, all from one sample in a study of shared clonotypes between healthy human individuals. Profiling relied on immunoSEQ multiplex PCR, and the TCRdb table lists in-frame clones only, not all of them. The table has about 800,000 clones, 96% seen once. The specimen was naive CD8+ T cells sorted from blood. Receptors originate from a young man in good health. CDR3s include the opening cysteine and the closing phenylalanine or tryptophan. Each record gives: D gene, J gene, V gene, clone size, CDR3 protein, CDR3 DNA. The D gene is left open where the match is weak. The listing skips clone size in some rows; elsewhere it reads once, few, many or a size class.

>-|TRBJ2-7|TRBV27|-
CASSLKSSGYEQYF
TGTGCCAGCAGTTTAAAGTCTTCCGGGTACGAGCAGTACTTC
>-|TRBJ1-5|TRBV27|-
CASSLSGGYSNQPQHF
TGTGCCAGCAGTCTCTCGGGAGGATATAGCAATCAGCCCCAGCATTTT
>-|TRBJ2-5|TRBV25-1|-
CASSEQFRGGETQYF
TGTGCCAGCAGTGAACAGTTTAGAGGGGGAGAGACCCAGTACTTC
>TRBD2|TRBJ2-1|TRBV2|-
CASSEVLAGTEQFF
TGTGCCAGCAGTGAAGTGCTAGCGGGAACTGAGCAGTTCTTC
>-|TRBJ2-3|TRBV27|-
CASSLLSAVTDTQYF
TGTGCCAGCAGTTTATTGTCAGCAGTCACAGATACGCAGTATTTT
>TRBD2|TRBJ2-3|TRBV2|-
CASSDGREASTDTQYF
TGTGCCAGCAGTGATGGGCGGGAGGCCAGCACAGATACGCAGTATTTT
>-|TRBJ2-7|TRBV7-9|-
CASNRQASSYEQYF
TGTGCCAGCAACCGACAGGCCAGCTCCTACGAGCAGTACTTC
>-|TRBJ1-3|TRBV2|few
CASIVGRTGNTIYF
TGTGCCAGCATCGTGGGGAGAACTGGAAACACCATATATTTT
>-|TRBJ2-7|TRBV7-2|-
CASSLEAFYEQYF
TGTGCCAGCAGCTTAGAGGCCTTCTACGAGCAGTACTTC
>-|TRBJ2-3|TRBV4-3|-
CASSQSGSADTQYF
TGCGCCAGCAGCCAAAGTGGGAGCGCAGATACGCAGTATTTT
>-|TRBJ2-2|TRBV6-5|-
CASTQGSGELFF
TGTGCCAGCACCCAGGGGTCCGGGGAGCTGTTTTTT
>-|TRBJ2-3|TRBV18|-
CASSPGEDPVPQYF
TGTGCCAGCTCACCAGGGGAGGACCCCGTTCCGCAGTATTTT
>TRBD2|TRBJ2-7|TRBV13|-
CASSYRGLAGTYEQYF
TGTGCCAGCAGCTACCGGGGACTAGCGGGAACTTACGAGCAGTACTTC
>TRBD1|TRBJ2-3|TRBV7-9|-
CASSYTGQASVTDTQYF
TGTGCCAGCAGCTATACTGGACAGGCTTCTGTCACAGATACGCAGTATTTT
>-|TRBJ2-1|TRBV4-1|-
CASSQEWSSSDEQFF
TGCGCCAGCAGCCAAGAGTGGAGTAGTTCCGATGAGCAGTTCTTC
>TRBD2|TRBJ2-1|TRBV13|-
CASSTYREGRNEQFF
TGTGCCAGCAGCACTTATCGGGAGGGCCGCAATGAGCAGTTCTTC
>TRBD2|TRBJ2-3|TRBV10-1|-
CASSDHGLARDTQYF
TGCGCCAGCAGTGACCACGGACTAGCGAGAGATACGCAGTATTTT
>-|TRBJ1-5|TRBV19|-
CASSIIFHLNQPQHF
TGTGCCAGTAGTATAATCTTCCACCTCAATCAGCCCCAGCATTTT
>-|TRBJ2-7|TRBV5-6|-
CASSLGRMTYEQYF
TGTGCCAGCAGCCTAGGACGGATGACCTACGAGCAGTACTTC
>TRBD1|TRBJ1-1|TRBV7-6|-
CASSTREGAMTEAFF
TGTGCCAGCAGCACCCGGGAGGGGGCTATGACTGAAGCTTTCTTT
>-|TRBJ2-1|TRBV9|-
CASSQGEGGNPSDEQFF
TGTGCCAGCAGCCAGGGGGAGGGCGGGAACCCCTCGGATGAGCAGTTCTTC
>-|TRBJ2-3|TRBV4-3|once
CASSLGTGPSTDTQYF
TGCGCCAGCAGCCTCGGGACGGGCCCGAGCACAGATACGCAGTATTTT
>-|TRBJ1-2|TRBV20-1|-
CSAPNLGGYTF
TGCAGTGCTCCAAACCTTGGAGGCTACACCTTC
>-|TRBJ2-2|TRBV25-1|-
CASSYPGNTGELFF
TGTGCCAGCAGTTATCCGGGAAACACCGGGGAGCTGTTTTTT
>-|TRBJ2-5|TRBV18|-
CASSPNIGGEETQYF
TGTGCCAGCTCACCAAATATCGGGGGAGAAGAGACCCAGTACTTC
>-|TRBJ2-7|TRBV4-1|-
CASSQIPGVSLSYEQYF
TGCGCCAGCAGCCAGATCCCCGGCGTCAGCCTCTCCTACGAGCAGTACTTC
>-|TRBJ2-7|TRBV2|once
CASSEALFGRGYEQYF
TGTGCCAGCAGTGAAGCGCTGTTTGGGCGCGGGTACGAGCAGTACTTC
>TRBD1|TRBJ1-4|TRBV5-4|-
CASSPDRDEKLFF
TGTGCCAGCAGCCCAGACAGGGATGAAAAACTGTTTTTT
>-|TRBJ2-3|TRBV27|-
CASRGSYTDTQYF
TGTGCCAGCAGAGGCAGCTACACAGATACGCAGTATTTT
>TRBD2|TRBJ2-3|TRBV15|-
CATSRDTGGTSTDTQYF
TGTGCCACCAGCAGAGATACGGGAGGAACTAGCACAGATACGCAGTATTTT
>-|TRBJ1-3|TRBV15|-
CATSRDQSDRPNSGNTIYF
TGTGCCACCAGCAGAGATCAGAGCGACAGACCTAACTCTGGAAACACCATATATTTT
>-|TRBJ2-7|TRBV18|-
CASSPPVGYEQYF
TGTGCCAGCTCACCACCGGTAGGCTACGAGCAGTACTTC
>-|TRBJ2-3|TRBV6-5|-
CASSYSEAPSDTQYF
TGTGCCAGCAGTTACAGTGAGGCTCCATCAGATACGCAGTATTTT
>TRBD1|TRBJ1-2|TRBV7-9|-
CASSPRQGEGYTF
TGTGCCAGCAGCCCAAGACAGGGGGAGGGCTACACCTTC
>TRBD1|TRBJ2-1|TRBV11-2|-
CASSLSGGSYNEQFF
TGTGCCAGCAGCTTGTCAGGGGGCTCCTACAATGAGCAGTTCTTC
>TRBD1|TRBJ1-3|TRBV7-9|-
CASSLANWDSRSGNTIYF
TGTGCCAGCAGCTTAGCTAACTGGGACAGCCGCTCTGGAAACACCATATATTTT
>TRBD1|TRBJ2-3|TRBV11-2|-
CASSLDPRDSITDTQYF
TGTGCCAGCAGCTTAGATCCCCGGGACAGCATCACAGATACGCAGTATTTT
>-|TRBJ1-4|TRBV6-1|-
CASSGRQATNEKLFF
TGTGCCAGCAGTGGGAGACAGGCAACTAATGAAAAACTGTTTTTT
>-|TRBJ2-7|TRBV7-9|-
CASSQSTARDEQYF
TGTGCCAGCAGCCAAAGTACCGCAAGGGACGAGCAGTACTTC
>TRBD1|TRBJ2-7|TRBV19|-
CASSTTGGRDEQYF
TGTGCCAGTAGTACGACAGGGGGCAGGGACGAGCAGTACTTC
>-|TRBJ2-1|TRBV10-2|-
CASSESYNEQFF
TGCGCCAGCAGTGAGTCCTACAATGAGCAGTTCTTC
>TRBD2|TRBJ2-1|TRBV2|-
CASSEAGLAGGPVSYNEQFF
TGTGCCAGCAGTGAAGCGGGGCTAGCGGGAGGGCCGGTCTCCTACAATGAGCAGTTCTTC